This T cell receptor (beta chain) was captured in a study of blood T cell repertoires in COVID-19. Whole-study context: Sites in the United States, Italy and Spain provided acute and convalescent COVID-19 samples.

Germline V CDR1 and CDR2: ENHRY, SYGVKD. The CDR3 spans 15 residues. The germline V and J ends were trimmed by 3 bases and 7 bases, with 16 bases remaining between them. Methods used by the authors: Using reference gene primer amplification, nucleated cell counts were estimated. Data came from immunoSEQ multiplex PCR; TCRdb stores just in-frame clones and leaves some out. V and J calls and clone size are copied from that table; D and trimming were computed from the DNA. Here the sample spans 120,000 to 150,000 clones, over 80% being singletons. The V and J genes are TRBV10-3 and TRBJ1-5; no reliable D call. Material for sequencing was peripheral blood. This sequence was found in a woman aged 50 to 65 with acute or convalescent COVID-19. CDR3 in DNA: TGTGCCATCAGTGAATCGGAGGGATCTGGCCAGCCCCAGCATTTT. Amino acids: CAISESEGSGQPQHF.